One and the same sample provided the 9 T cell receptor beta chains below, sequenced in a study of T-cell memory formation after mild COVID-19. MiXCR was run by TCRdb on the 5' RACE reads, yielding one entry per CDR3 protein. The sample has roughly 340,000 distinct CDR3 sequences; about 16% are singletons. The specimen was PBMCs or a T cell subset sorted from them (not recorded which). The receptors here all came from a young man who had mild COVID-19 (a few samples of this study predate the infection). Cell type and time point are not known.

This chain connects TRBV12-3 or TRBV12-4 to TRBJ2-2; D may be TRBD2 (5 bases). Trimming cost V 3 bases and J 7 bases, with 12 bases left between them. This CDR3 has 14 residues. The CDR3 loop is CASSFLRAGGELFF. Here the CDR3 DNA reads TGTGCCAGCAGTTTCCTGAGGGCGGGCGGGGAGCTGTTTTTT.

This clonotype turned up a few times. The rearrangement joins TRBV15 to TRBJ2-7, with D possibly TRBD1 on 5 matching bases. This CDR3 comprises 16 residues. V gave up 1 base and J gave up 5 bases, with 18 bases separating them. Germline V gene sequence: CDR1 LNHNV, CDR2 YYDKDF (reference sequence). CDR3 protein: CATSRGAQGIGDEQYV. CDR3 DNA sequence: TGTGCCACCAGCAGAGGCGCCCAGGGAATTGGCGACGAGCAGTACGTC.

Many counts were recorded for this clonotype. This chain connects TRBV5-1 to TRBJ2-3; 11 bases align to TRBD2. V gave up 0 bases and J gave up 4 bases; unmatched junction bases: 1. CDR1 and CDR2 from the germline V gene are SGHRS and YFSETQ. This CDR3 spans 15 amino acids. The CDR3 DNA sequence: TGCGCCAGCAGCTTGGGACTAGCGGGACCAGATACGCAGTATTTT. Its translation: CASSLGLAGPDTQYF.

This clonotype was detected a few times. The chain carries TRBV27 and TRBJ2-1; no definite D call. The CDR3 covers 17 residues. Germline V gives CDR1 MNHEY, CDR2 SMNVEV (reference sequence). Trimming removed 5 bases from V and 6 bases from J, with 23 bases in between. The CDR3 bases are TGTGCCAGCAGTCCACTCGCCGGAGCCCTGGCCCCCAATGAGCAGTTCTTC. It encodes CASSPLAGALAPNEQFF.

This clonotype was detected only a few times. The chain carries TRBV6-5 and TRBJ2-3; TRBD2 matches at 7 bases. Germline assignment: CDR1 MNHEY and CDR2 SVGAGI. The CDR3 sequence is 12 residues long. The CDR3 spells CAIGRARDTQYF. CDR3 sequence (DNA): TGTGCTATTGGGAGGGCCAGAGATACGCAGTATTTT.

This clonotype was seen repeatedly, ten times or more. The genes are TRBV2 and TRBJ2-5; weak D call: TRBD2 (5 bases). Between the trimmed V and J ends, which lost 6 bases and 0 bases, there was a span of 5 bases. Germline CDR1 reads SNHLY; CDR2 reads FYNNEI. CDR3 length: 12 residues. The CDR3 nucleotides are TGTGCCAGCAGGGGAGACCAAGAGACCCAGTACTTC. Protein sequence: CASRGDQETQYF.

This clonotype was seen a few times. CDR3 sequence reads: CASSPEAAGAQETQYF. Here the CDR3 DNA reads TGTGCCAGCAGCCCGGAGGCGGCAGGGGCCCAGGAGACCCAGTACTTC. The chain uses TRBV7-2 and TRBJ2-5; maybe TRBD1 (6 bases). CDR1 and CDR2 (germline): SGHTA, FQGNSA. Trimming left V 5 bases short and J 5 bases short, with 21 bases between. This CDR3 comprises 16 residues.

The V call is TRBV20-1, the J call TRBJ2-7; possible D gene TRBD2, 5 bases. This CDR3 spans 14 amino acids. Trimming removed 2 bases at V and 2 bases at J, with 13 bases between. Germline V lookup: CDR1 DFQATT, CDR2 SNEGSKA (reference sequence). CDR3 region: CSARPRGLAYEQYF. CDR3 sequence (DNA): TGCAGTGCTAGACCTCGAGGGTTGGCCTACGAGCAGTACTTC.

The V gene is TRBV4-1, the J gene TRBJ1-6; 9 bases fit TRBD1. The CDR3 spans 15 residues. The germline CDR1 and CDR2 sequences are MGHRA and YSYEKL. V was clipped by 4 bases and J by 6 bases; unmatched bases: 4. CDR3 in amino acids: CASSLPDRGNSPLHF. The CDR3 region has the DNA TGCGCCAGCAGCCTTCCGGACAGGGGTAATTCACCCCTCCACTTT.